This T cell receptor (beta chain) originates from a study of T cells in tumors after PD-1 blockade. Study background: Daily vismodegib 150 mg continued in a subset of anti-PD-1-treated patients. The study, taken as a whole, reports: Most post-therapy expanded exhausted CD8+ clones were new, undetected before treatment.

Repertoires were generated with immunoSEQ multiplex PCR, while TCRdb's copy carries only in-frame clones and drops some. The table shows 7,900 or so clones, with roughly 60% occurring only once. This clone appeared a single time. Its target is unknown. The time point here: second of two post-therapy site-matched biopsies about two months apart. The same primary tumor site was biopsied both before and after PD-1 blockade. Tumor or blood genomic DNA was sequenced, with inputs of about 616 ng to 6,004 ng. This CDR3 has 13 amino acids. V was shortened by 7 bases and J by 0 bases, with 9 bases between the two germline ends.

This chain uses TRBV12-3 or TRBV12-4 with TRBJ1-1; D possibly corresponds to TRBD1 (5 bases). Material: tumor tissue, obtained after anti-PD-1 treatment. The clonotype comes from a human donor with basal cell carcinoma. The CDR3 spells CASTETVNTEAFF. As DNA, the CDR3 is TGTGCCAGCACCGAGACAGTGAACACTGAAGCTTTCTTT.